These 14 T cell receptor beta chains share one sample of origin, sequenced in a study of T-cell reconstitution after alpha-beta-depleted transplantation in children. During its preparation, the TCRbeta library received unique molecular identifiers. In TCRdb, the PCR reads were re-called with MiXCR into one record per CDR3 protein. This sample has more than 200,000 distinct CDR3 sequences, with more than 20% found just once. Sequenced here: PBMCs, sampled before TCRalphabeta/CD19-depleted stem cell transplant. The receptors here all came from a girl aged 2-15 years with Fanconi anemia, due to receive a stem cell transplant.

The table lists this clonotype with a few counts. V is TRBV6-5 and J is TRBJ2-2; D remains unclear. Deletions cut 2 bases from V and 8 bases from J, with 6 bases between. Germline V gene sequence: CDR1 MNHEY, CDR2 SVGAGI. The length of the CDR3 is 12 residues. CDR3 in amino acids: CASSYTTGELFF. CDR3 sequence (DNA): TGTGCCAGCAGTTACACGACAGGGGAGCTGTTTTTT.

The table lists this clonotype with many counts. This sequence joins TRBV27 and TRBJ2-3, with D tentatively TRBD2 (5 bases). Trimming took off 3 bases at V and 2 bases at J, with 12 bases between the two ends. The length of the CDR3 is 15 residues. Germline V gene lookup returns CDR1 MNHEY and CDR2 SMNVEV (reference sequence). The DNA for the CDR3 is TGTGCCAGCAGTTTTCCGGGATTCTACACAGATACGCAGTATTTT. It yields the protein CASSFPGFYTDTQYF.

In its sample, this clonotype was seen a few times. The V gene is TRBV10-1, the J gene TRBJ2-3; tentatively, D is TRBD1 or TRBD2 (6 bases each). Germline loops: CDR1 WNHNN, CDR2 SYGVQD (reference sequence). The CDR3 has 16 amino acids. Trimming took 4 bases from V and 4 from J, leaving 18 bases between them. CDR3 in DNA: TGCGCCAGCAGTGGGACGGAGGGGGATTCTGCAGATACGCAGTATTTT. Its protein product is CASSGTEGDSADTQYF.

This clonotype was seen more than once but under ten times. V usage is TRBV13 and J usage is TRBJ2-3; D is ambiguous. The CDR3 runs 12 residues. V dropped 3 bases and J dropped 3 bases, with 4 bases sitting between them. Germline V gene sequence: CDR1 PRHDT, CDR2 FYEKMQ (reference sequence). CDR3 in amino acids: CASSFPTDTQYF. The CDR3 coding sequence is TGTGCCAGCAGCTTCCCAACAGATACGCAGTATTTT. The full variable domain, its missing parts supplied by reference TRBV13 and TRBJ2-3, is AAGVIQSPRHLIKEKRETATLKCYPIPRHDTVYWYQQGPGQDPQFLISFYEKMQSDKGSIPDRFSAQQFSDYHSELNMSSLELGDSALYFCASSFPTDTQYFGPGTRLTVL.

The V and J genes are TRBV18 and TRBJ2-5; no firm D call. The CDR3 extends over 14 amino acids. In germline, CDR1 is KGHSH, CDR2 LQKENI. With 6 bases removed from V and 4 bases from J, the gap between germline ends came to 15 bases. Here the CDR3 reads CASSRKKGTETQYF. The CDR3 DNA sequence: TGTGCCAGCTCGCGAAAAAAGGGTACAGAGACCCAGTACTTC.

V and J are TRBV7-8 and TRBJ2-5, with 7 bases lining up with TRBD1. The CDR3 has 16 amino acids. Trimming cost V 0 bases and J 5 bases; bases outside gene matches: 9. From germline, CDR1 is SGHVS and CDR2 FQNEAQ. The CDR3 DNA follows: TGTGCCAGCAGCTTAGCCCTGACAGGGACGGGGGAGACCCAGTACTTC. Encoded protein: CASSLALTGTGETQYF.

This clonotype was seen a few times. CDR3: CASSLEGRSDYEQYF. The CDR3 nucleotides are TGTGCCAGCAGTTTAGAGGGGCGCTCTGACTACGAGCAGTACTTC. J is TRBJ2-7 and V is TRBV28, with D perhaps TRBD1 or TRBD2 (5 bases each). Per germline, CDR1 MDHEN and CDR2 SYDVKM. The CDR3 is 15 amino acids. V lost 2 bases to trimming and J lost 3 bases, with 14 bases between them. Full variable domain (missing parts from reference TRBV28 and TRBJ2-7): DVKVTQSSRYLVKRTGEKVFLECVQDMDHENMFWYRQDPGLGLRLIYFSYDVKMKEKGDIPEGYSVSREKKERFSLILESASTNQTSMYLCASSLEGRSDYEQYFGPGTRLTVT.

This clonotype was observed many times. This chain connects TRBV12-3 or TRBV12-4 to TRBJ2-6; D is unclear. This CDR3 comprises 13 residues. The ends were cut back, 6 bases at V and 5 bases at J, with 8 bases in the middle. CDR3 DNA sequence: TGTGCCAGCAGCAGTAATTGGGCCAACGTCCTGACTTTC. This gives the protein CASSSNWANVLTF.

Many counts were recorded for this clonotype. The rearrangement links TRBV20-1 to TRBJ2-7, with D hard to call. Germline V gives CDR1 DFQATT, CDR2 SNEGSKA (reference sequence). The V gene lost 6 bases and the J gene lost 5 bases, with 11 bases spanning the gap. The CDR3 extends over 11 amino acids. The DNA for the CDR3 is TGCAGTGCCGAAGACATCGACGAGCAGTACTTC. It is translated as CSAEDIDEQYF.

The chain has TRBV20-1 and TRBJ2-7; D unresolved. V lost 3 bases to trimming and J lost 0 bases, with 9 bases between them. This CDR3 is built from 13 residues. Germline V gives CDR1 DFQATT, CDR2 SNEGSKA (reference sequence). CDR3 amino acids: CSASLMSSYEQYF. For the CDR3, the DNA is TGCAGTGCTAGCCTCATGAGCTCCTACGAGCAGTACTTC.

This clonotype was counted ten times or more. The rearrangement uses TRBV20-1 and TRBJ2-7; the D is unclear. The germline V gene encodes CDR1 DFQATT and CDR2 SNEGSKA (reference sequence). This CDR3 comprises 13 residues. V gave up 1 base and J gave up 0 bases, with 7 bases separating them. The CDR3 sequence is CSARAPISYEQYF. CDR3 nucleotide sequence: TGCAGTGCTAGAGCCCCTATCTCCTACGAGCAGTACTTC.

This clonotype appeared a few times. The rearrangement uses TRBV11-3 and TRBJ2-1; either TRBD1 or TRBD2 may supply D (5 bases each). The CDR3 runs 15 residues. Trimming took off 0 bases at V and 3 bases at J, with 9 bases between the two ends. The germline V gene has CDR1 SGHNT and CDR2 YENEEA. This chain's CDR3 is CASSLEGVNYNEQFF. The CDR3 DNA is TGTGCCAGCAGCTTAGAGGGGGTGAACTACAATGAGCAGTTCTTC.

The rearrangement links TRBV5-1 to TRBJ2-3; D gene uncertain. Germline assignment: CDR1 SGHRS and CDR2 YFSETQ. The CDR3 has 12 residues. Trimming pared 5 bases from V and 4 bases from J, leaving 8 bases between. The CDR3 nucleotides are TGCGCCAGCAGGACCTTAGCAGATACGCAGTATTTT. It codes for CASRTLADTQYF.

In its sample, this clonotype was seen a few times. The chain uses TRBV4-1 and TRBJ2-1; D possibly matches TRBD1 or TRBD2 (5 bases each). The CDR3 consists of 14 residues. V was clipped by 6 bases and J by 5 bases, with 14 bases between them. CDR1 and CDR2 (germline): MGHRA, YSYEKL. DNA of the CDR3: TGCGCCAGCAGTCAGTGGGACGGTAACAATGAGCAGTTCTTC. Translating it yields CASSQWDGNNEQFF.